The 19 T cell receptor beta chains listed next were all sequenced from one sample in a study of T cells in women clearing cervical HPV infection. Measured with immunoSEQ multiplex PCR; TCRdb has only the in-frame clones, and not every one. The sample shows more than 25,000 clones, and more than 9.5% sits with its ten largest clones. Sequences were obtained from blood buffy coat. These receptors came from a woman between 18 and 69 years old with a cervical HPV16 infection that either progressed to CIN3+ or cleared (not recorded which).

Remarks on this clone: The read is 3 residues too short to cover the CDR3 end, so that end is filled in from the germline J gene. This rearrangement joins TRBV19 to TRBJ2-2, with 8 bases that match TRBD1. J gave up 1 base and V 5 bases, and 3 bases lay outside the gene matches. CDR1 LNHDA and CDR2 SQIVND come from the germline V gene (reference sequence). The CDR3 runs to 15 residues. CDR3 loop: CASSRTGWNTGELFF. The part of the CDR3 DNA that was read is TGTGCCAGTAGTCGGACAGGGTGGAACACCGGGGAG. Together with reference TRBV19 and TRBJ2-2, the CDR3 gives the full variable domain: DGGITQSPKYLFRKEGQNVTLSCEQNLNHDAMYWYRQDPGQGLRLIYYSQIVNDFQKGDIAEGYSVSREKKESFPLTVTSAQKNPTAFYLCASSRTGWNTGELFFGEGSRLTVL.

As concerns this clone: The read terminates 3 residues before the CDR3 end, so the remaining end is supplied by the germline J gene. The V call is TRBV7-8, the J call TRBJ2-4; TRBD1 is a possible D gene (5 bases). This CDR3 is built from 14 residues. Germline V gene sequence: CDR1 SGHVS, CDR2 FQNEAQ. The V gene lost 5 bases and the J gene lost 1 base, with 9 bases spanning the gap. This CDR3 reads CASSGAQAKNIQYF. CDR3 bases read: TGTGCCAGCAGCGGGGCACAGGCCAAAAACATT.

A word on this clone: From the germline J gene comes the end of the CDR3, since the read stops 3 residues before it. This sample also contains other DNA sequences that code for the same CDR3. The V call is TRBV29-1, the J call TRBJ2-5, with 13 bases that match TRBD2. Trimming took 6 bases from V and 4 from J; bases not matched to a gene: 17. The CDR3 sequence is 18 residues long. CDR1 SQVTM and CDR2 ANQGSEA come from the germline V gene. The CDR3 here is CSVELVLGTSGIGETQYF. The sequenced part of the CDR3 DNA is TGCAGCGTCGAACTTGTTTTAGGGACTAGCGGGATTGGAGAGACC.

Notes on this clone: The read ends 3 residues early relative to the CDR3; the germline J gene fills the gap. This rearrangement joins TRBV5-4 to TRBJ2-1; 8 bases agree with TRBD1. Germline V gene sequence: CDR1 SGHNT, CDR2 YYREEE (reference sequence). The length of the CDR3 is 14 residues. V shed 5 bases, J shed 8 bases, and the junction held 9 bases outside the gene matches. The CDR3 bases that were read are TGTGCCAGCAGGGGGGACAGGTCGGTCTATGAG. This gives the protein CASRGDRSVYE. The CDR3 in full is CASRGDRSVYEQFF.

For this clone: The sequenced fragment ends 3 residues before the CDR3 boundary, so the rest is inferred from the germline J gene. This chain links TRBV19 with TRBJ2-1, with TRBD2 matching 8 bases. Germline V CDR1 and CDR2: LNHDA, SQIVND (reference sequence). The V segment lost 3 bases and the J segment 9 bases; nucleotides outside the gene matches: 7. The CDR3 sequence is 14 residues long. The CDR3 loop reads CASSMGGGLPEQFF. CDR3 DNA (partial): TGTGCCAGTAGTATGGGCGGGGGGCTCCCTGAG.

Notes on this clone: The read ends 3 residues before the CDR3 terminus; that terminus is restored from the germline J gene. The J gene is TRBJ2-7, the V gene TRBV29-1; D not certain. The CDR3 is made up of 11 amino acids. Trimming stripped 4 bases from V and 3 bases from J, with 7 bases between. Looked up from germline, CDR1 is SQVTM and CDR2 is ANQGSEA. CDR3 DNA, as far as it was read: TGCAGCGTTGGTTCCCACTACGAG. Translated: CSVGSHYE. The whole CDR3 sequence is CSVGSHYEQYF.

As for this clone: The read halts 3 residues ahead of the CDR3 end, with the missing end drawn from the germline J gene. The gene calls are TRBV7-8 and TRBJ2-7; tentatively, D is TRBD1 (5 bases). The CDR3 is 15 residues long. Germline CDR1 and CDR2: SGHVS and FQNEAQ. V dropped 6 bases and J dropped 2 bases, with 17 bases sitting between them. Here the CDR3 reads CASRMGLLETYEQYF. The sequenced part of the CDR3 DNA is TGTGCCAGCAGAATGGGGCTCCTTGAGACCTACGAG.

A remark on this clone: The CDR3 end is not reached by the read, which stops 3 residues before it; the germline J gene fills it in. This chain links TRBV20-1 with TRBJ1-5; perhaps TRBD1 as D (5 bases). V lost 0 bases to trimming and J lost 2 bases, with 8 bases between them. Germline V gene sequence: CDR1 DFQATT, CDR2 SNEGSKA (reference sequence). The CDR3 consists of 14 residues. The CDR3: CSARDKGGNQPQHF. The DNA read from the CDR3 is TGCAGTGCTAGAGATAAAGGGGGCAATCAGCCC.

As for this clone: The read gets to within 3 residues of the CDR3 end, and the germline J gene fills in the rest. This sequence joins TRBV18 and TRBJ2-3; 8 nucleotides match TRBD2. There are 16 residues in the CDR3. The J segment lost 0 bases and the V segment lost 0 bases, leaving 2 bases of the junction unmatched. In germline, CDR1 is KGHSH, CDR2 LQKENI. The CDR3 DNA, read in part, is TGTGCCAGCTCACCACCGGAGCGGGGGAGCACAGATACG. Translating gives CASSPPERGSTDT. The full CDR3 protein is CASSPPERGSTDTQYF.

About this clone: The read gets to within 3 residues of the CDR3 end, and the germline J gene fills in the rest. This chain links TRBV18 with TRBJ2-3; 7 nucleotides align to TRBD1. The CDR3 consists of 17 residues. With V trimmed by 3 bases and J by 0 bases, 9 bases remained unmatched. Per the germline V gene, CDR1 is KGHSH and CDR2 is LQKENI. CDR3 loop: CASSPRKTTGSTDTQYF. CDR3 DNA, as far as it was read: TGTGCCAGCTCACCGCGGAAGACGACAGGGAGCACAGATACG.

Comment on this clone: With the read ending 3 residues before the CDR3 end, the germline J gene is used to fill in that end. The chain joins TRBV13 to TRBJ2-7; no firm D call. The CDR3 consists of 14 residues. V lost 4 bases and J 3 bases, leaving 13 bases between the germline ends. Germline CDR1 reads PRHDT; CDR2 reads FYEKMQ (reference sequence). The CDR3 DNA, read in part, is TGTGCCAGCAGCTCCACCCCCCCAGGCTACGAG. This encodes CASSSTPPGYE. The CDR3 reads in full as CASSSTPPGYEQYF. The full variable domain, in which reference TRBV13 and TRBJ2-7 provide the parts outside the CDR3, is AAGVIQSPRHLIKEKRETATLKCYPIPRHDTVYWYQQGPGQDPQFLISFYEKMQSDKGSIPDRFSAQQFSDYHSELNMSSLELGDSALYFCASSSTPPGYEQYFGPGTRLTVT.

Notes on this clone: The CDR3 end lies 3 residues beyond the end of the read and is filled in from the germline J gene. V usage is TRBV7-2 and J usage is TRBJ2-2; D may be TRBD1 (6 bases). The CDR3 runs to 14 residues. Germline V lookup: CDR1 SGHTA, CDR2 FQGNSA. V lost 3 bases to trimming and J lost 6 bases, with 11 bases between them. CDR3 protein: CASSFEQGSGELFF. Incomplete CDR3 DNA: TGTGCCAGCAGCTTCGAACAGGGATCCGGGGAG. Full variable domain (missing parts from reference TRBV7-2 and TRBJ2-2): GAGVSQSPSNKVTEKGKDVELRCDPISGHTALYWYRQSLGQGLEFLIYFQGNSAPDKSGLPSDRFSAERTGGSVSTLTIQRTQQEDSAVYLCASSFEQGSGELFFGEGSRLTVL.

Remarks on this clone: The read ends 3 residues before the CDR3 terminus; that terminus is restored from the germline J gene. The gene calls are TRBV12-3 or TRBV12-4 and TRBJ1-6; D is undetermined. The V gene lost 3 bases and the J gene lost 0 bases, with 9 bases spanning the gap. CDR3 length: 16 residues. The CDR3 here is CASSFTSSSYNSPLHF. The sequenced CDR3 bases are TGTGCCAGCAGTTTTACATCGAGCTCCTATAATTCACCC.

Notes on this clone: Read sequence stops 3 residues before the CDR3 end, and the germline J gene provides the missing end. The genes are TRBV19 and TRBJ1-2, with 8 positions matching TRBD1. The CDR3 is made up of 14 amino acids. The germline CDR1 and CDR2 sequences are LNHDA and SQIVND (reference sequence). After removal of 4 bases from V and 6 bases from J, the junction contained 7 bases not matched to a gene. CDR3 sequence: CASSTGGTRHGYTF. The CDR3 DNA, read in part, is TGTGCCAGTAGTACAGGGGGCACCCGTCATGGC.

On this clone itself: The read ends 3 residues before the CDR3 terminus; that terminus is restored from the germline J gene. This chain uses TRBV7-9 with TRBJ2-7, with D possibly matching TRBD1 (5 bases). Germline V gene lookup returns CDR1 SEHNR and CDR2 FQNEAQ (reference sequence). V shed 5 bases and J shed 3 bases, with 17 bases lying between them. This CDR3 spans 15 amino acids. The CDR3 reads CASSRVETVFYEQYF. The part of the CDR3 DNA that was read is TGTGCCAGCAGCCGCGTAGAGACAGTTTTCTACGAG.

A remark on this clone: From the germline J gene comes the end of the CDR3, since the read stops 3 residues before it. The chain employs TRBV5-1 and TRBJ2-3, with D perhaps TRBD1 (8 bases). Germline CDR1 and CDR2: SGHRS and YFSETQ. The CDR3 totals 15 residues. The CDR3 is CASSSTGEGQETQYF. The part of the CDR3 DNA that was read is TGCGCCAGCAGCTCGACAGGGGAGGGCCAAGAGACG.

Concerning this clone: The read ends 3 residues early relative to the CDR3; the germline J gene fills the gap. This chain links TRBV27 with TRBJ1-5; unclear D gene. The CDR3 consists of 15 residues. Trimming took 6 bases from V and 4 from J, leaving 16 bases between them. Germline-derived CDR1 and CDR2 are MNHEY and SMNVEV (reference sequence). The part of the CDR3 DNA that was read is TGTGCCAGCAGCCGGGGTGGAAGGACGAATCAGCCC. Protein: CASSRGGRTNQP. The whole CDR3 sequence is CASSRGGRTNQPQHF.

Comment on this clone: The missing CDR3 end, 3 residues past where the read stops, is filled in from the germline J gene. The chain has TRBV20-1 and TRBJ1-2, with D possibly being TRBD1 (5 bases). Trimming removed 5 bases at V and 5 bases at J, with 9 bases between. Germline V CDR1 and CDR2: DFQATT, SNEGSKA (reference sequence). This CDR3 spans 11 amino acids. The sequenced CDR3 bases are TGCAGTGCTCCGGCAGGGTATGGC. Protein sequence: CSAPAGYG. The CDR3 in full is CSAPAGYGYTF.

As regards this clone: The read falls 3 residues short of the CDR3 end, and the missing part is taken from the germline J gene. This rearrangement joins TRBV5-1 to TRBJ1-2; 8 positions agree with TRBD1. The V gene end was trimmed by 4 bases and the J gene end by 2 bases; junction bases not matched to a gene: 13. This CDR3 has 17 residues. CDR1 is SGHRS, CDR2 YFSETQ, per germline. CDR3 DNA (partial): TGCGCCAGCAGCCTGGGGGCAGGGGGCGACCGAAACTATGGC. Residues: CASSLGAGGDRNYG. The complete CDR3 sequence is CASSLGAGGDRNYGYTF.